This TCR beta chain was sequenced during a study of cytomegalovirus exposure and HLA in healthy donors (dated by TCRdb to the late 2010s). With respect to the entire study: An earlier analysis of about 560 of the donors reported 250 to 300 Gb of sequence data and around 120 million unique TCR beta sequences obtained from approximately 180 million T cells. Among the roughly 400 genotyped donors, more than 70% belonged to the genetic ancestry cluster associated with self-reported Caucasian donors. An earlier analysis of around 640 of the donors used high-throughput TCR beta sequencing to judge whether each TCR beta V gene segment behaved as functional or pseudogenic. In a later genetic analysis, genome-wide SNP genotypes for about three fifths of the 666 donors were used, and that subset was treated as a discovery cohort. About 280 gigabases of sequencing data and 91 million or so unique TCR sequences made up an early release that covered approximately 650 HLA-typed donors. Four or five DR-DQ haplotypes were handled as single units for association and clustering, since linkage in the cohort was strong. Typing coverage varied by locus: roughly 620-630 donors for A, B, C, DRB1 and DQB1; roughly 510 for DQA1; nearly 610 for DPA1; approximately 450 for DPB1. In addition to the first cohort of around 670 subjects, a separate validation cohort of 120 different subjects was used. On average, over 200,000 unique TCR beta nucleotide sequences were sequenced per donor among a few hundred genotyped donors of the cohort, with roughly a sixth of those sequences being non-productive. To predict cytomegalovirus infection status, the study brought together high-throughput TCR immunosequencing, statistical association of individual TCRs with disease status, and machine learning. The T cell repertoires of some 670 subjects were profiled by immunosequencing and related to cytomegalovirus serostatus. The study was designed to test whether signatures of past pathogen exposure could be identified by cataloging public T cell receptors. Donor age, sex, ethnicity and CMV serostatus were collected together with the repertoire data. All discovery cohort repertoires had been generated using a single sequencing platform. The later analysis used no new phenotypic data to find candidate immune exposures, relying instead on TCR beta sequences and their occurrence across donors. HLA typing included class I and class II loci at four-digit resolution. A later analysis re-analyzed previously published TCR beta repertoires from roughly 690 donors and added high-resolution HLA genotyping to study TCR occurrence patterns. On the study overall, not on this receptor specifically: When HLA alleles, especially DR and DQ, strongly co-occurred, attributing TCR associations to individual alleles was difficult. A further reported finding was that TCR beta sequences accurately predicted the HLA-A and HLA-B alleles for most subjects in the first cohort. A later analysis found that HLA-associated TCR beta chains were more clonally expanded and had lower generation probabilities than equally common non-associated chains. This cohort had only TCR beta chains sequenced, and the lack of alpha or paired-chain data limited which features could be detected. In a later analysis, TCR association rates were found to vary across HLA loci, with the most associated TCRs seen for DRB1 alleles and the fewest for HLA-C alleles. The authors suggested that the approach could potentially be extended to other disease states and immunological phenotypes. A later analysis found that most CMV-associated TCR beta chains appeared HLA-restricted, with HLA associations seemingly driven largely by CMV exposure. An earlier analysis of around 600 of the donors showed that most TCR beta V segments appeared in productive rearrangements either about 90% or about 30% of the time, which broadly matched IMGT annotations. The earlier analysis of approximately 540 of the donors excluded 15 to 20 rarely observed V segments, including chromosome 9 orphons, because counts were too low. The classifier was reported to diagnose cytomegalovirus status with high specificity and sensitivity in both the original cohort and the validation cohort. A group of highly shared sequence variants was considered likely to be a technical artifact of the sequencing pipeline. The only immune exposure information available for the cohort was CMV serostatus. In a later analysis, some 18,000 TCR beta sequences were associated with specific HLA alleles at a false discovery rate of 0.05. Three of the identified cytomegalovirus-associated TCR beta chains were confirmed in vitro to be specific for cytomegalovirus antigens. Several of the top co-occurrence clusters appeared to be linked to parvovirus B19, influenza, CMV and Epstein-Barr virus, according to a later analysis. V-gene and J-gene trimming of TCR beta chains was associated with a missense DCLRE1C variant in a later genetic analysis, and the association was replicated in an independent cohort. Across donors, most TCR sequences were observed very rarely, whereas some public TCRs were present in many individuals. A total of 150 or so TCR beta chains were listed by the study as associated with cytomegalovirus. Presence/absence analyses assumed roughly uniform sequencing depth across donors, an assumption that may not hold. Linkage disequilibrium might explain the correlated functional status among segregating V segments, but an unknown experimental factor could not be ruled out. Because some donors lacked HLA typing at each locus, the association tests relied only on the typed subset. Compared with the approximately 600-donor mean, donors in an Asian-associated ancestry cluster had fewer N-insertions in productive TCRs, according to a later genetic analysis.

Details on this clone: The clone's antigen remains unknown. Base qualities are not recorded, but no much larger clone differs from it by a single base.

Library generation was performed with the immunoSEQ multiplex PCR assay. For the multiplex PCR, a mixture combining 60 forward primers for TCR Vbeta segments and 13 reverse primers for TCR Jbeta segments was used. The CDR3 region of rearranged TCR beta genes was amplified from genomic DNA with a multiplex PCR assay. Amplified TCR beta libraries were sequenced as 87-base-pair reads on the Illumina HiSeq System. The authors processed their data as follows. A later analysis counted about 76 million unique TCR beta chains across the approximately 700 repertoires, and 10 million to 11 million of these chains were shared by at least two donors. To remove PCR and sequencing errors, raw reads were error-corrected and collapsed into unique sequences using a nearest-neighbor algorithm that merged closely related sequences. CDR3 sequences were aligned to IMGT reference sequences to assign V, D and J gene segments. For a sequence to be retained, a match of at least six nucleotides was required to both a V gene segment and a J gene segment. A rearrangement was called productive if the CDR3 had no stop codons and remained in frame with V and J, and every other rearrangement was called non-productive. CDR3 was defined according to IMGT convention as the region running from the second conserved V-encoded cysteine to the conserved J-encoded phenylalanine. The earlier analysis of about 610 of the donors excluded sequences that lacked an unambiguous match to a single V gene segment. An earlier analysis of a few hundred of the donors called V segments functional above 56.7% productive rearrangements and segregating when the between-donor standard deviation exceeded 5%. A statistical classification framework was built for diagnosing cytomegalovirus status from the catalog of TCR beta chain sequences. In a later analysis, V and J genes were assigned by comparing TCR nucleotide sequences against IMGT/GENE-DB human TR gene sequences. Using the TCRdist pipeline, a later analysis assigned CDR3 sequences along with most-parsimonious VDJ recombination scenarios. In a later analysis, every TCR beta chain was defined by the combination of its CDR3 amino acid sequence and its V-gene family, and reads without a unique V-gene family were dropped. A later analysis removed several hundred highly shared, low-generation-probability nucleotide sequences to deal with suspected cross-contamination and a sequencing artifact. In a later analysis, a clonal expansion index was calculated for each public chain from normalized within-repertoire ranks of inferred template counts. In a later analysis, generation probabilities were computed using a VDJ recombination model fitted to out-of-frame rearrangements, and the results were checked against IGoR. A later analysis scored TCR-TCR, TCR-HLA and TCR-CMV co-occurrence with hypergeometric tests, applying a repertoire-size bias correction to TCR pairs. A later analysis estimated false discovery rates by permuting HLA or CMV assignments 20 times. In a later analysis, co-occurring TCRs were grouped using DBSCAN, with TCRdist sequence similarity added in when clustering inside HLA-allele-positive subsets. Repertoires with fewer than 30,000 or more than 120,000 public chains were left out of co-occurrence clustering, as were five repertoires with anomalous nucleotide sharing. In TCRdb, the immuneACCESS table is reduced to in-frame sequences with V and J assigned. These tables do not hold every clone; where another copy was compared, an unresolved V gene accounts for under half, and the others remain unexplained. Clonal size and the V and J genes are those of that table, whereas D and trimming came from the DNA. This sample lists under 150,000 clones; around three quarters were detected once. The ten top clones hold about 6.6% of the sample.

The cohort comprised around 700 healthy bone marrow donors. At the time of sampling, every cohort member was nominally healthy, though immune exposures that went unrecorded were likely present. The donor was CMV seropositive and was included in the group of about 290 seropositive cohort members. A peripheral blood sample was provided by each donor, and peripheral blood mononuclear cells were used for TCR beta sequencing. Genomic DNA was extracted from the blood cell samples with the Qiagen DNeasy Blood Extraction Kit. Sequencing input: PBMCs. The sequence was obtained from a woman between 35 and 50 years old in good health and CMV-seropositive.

CDR3 sequence: CATSRGPGTGSYNEQFF. In nucleotides, the sequence is TGTGCCACCAGCAGAGGCCCGGGGACAGGGAGCTACAATGAGCAGTTCTTC. This chain is built from TRBV15 and TRBJ2-1; the junction holds 9 bases that match TRBD1. As encoded in the germline V gene (reference sequence), CDR1 is LNHNV while CDR2 is YYDKDF. V loses 1 base at its end and J loses 3 bases; junction bases beyond the gene matches: 7. Measured from the cysteine to the phenylalanine, the CDR3 is 17 residues long. CDR3 DNA is the only sequence kept; it has 51 bases, read in frame from the first base.